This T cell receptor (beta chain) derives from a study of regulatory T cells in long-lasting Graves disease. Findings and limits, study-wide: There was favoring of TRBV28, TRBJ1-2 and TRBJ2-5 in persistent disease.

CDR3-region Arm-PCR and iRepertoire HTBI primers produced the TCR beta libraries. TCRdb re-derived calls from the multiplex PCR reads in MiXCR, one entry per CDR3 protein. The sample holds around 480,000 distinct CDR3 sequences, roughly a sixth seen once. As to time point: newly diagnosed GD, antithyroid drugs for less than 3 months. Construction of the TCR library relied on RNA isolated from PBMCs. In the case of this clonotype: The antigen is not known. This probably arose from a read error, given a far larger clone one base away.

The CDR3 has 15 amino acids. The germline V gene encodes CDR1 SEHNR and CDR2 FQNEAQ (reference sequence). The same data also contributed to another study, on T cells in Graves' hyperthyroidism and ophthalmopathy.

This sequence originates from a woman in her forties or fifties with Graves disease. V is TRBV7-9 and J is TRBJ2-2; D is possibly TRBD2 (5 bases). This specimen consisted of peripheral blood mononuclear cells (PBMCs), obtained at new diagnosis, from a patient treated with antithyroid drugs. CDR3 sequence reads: CASSELGLGTGEPFF. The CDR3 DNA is TGTGCCAGCAGCGAACTAGGTCTGGGCACCGGGGAGCCGTTTTTT.